The clone carrying this T cell receptor beta chain was seen more than once but under ten times. The protocol was immunoSEQ multiplex PCR, while the TCRdb copy is restricted to in-frame clones and leaves out a portion. The table shows 140,000 or so clones, with more than 75% occurring only once. The record originates from a study of blood T cell repertoires in COVID-19. Study information: Acute and convalescent COVID-19 samples came from the United States, Italy and Spain.

The source of this sequence is a woman in her 50s with active or convalescent COVID-19. Material: peripheral blood.

The CDR3 DNA reads TGTGCCACCAGCCGCCGTCCGGGGGACACTGAAGCTTTCTTT. Translated, it gives CATSRRPGDTEAFF. The chain is built from TRBV15 and TRBJ1-1; tentatively, D is TRBD1 (5 bases). The CDR3 runs to 14 residues. V lost 5 bases, J lost 3 bases, and 13 bases lay in between. The germline CDR1 and CDR2 sequences are LNHNV and YYDKDF (reference sequence).